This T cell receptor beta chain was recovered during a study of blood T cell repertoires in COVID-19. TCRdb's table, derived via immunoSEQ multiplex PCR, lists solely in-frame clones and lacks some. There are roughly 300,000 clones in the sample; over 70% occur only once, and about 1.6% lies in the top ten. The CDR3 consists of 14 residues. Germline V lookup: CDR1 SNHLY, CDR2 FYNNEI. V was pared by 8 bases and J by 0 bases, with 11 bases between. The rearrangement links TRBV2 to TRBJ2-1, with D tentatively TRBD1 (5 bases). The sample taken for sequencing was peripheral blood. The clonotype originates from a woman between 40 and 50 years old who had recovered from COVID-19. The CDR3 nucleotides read TGTGCCAGCCAAGGGGCAGACTCCTACAATGAGCAGTTCTTC. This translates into CASQGADSYNEQFF. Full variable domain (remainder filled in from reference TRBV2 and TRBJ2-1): EPEVTQTPSHQVTQMGQEVILRCVPISNHLYFYWYRQILGQKVEFLVSFYNNEISEKSEIFDDQFSVERPDGSNFTLKIRSTKLEDSAMYFCASQGADSYNEQFFGPGTRLTVL.